The sequence of this T cell receptor beta chain was determined in a study of blood T cell repertoires in COVID-19. As for the study in general: The origin of the acute and convalescent COVID-19 samples was the United States, Italy and Spain.

Data came from immunoSEQ multiplex PCR; TCRdb stores just in-frame clones and leaves some out. The sample lists roughly 280,000 clones, about nine tenths occurring once. Germline V lookup: CDR1 SEHNR, CDR2 FQNEAQ (reference sequence). The V end lost 3 bases, the J end lost 0 bases, and 8 bases lay between the germline ends. This CDR3 region has 14 residues. This clone was seen once. J is TRBJ1-1 and V is TRBV7-9, with D unclear. Specimen: peripheral blood. The TCR originated in a woman in her twenties or thirties with COVID-19, enrolled during active disease. The CDR3 sequence: CASSFRSMNTEAFF. The CDR3 DNA reads as TGTGCCAGCAGCTTTAGAAGCATGAACACTGAAGCTTTCTTT.